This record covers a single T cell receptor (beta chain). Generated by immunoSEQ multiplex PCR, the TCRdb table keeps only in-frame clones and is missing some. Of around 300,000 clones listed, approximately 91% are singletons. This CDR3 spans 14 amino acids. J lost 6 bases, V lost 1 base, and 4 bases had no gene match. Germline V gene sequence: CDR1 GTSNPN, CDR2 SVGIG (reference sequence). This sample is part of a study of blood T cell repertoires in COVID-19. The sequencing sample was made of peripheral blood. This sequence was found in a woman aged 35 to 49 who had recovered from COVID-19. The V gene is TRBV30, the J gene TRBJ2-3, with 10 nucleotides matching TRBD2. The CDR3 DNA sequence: TGTGCCTGGAGTGACCGGGGACTAGCGGATACGCAGTATTTT. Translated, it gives CAWSDRGLADTQYF.